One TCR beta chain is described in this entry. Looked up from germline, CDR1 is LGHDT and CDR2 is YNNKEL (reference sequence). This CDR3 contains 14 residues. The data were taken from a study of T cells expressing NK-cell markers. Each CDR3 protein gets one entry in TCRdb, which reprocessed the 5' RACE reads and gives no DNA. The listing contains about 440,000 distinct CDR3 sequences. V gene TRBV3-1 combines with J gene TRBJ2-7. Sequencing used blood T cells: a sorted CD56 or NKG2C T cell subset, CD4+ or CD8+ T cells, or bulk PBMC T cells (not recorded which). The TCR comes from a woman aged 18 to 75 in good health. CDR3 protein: CASSPYHSTYEQYF.